These 27 T cell receptor delta chains were all obtained from the same sample, sequenced in a study of Vδ1+ human thymocytes. Study-wide results and limits: Thymic TRG and TRD repertoires appeared highly polyclonal, with Gaussian CDR3 length distributions.

Their antigens remain unidentified. Extracted RNA was reverse transcribed into cDNA. CDR3 amplicons came from multiplex PCR with pooled V-gene forward and constant-region reverse primers. TCRdb called clones anew from the multiplex PCR reads with CATT. The sample consists of 50,000 to 75,000 delta-chain clones, about 14% of them appearing once. The sequenced sample was Vdelta1+ gamma-delta thymocytes from the thymus. Subset given: FACS-sorted CD3+ TCRalphabeta- TCRVdelta1+ TCRVdelta2- thymocytes. Every receptor here comes from a girl in the first two years of life who had congenital heart surgery.

This chain uses TRDV1 with TRDJ1, with a tentative D call TRDD2 (9 bases). CDR3 length equals 20 residues. CDR1 and CDR2 from the germline V gene are TSWWSYY and QGS. Trimming took off 0 bases at V and 0 bases at J, with 23 bases between the two ends. The CDR3 here is CALGELYGPFLLGDTDKLIF. In DNA form, the CDR3 reads TGTGCTCTTGGGGAACTTTACGGGCCCTTCCTACTGGGGGACACCGATAAACTCATCTTT.

About this clone: Other DNA sequences of this sample code for an identical CDR3. This chain connects TRDV1 to TRDJ1; D remains unclear. The CDR3 totals 14 residues. From germline, CDR1 is TSWWSYY and CDR2 QGS. The V and J ends lost 1 base and 0 bases respectively, with 6 bases between them. Written as DNA, the CDR3 is TGTGCTCTTGGGGAACGGAAGTACACCGATAAACTCATCTTT. Protein product: CALGERKYTDKLIF.

This clone was seen a handful of times. This chain uses TRDV1 with TRDJ1, with 10 positions matching TRDD3. V was clipped by 4 bases and J by 0 bases; unmatched bases: 38. Germline V lookup: CDR1 TSWWSYY, CDR2 QGS. The CDR3 is made up of 27 amino acids. CDR3 DNA: TGTGCTCTTGGGGGGTTCCTTCCGCAGACGGACGTGAGTACTGGGGGATTTGGGACCTACTACACCGATAAACTCATCTTT. Translated: CALGGFLPQTDVSTGGFGTYYTDKLIF.

The chain couples TRDV1 to TRDJ1, with 7 bases lining up with TRDD3. Germline V CDR1 and CDR2: TSWWSYY, QGS. This CDR3 spans 20 amino acids. With V trimmed by 3 bases and J by 0 bases, 19 bases remained unmatched. In DNA form, the CDR3 reads TGTGCTCTTGGGGACCCACTAAGAACTGGAGGATACGGTGACACCGATAAACTCATCTTT. Protein product: CALGDPLRTGGYGDTDKLIF.

This clone has a handful of counts. The chain recombines TRDV2 with TRDJ1; 8 bases match TRDD3. This CDR3 has 20 residues. CDR1 is GEAIGNYY, CDR2 EKD, per germline. The J segment lost 0 bases and the V segment lost 5 bases, leaving 22 bases of the junction unmatched. The CDR3 protein is CACVDCHAGGLLMYTDKLIF. The CDR3 region has the DNA TGTGCCTGTGTTGACTGCCATGCTGGGGGACTCCTCATGTACACCGATAAACTCATCTTT.

This clone showed up just a few times. V gene TRDV1 combines with J gene TRDJ1; a possible D gene is TRDD3 (6 bases). Trimming took off 9 bases at V and 2 bases at J, with 25 bases between the two ends. The V gene's germline CDR1 is TSWWSYY and CDR2 QGS. The CDR3 runs 17 residues. The CDR3 loop reads CALPGMGGPRGTDKLIF. In DNA, the CDR3 is TGTGCTCTACCGGGGATGGGGGGTCCCCGGGGGACCGATAAACTCATCTTT.

This clone turned up a few times. The rearrangement joins TRDV2 to TRDJ1; 8 nucleotides line up with TRDD3. The CDR3 length is 19 residues. Germline-derived CDR1 and CDR2 are GEAIGNYY and EKD. V gave up 0 bases and J gave up 0 bases; unmatched junction bases: 14. The CDR3 coding sequence is TGTGCCTGTGACACCGGAAATTCGTACTGGGGGCTCAACACCGATAAACTCATCTTT. Translated: CACDTGNSYWGLNTDKLIF.

The rearrangement links TRDV1 to TRDJ1; D ambiguous. Trimming pared 1 base from V and 0 bases from J, leaving 27 bases between. The CDR3 spans 21 residues. CDR1 is TSWWSYY and CDR2 is QGS in the germline V gene. In DNA, the CDR3 is TGTGCTCTTGGGGAACGGGTATTCCCAAGGCGAGGGAAAGCGTACACCGATAAACTCATCTTT. Its protein is CALGERVFPRRGKAYTDKLIF.

The chain is built from TRDV1 and TRDJ1, with 11 bases fitting TRDD3. Germline values: CDR1 TSWWSYY, CDR2 QGS. This CDR3 spans 19 amino acids. V lost 5 bases, J lost 8 bases, and 22 bases stayed unmatched. This chain's CDR3 is CALGRGRLLGDIAGQKLIF. In nucleotides, the CDR3 is TGTGCTCTTGGGAGAGGAAGGTTACTGGGGGATATAGCGGGGCAAAAACTCATCTTT.

This clone was observed a handful of times. V and J are TRDV1 and TRDJ1; the match to TRDD2 covers 9 bases. Germline assignment: CDR1 TSWWSYY and CDR2 QGS. The V segment lost 3 bases and the J segment 0 bases; nucleotides outside the gene matches: 11. CDR3 size: 18 residues. CDR3 sequence (DNA): TGTGCTCTTGGGGAGGCCTTCCTACGTTATCCGTACACCGATAAACTCATCTTT. Translating it yields CALGEAFLRYPYTDKLIF.

The chain combines TRDV1 with TRDJ1; D not resolved. Trimming took 3 bases from V and 0 from J, leaving 17 bases between them. This CDR3 has 17 residues. The germline gives CDR1 TSWWSYY, CDR2 QGS. The CDR3, as DNA: TGTGCTCTTGGGGAGGGTTCCCCCGGGCAGTACACCGATAAACTCATCTTT. As protein: CALGEGSPGQYTDKLIF.

This clone was seen only a few times. Other DNA sequences in this specimen translate into the identical CDR3. This chain uses TRDV1 with TRDJ1; D remains ambiguous. This CDR3 region has 13 residues. Trimming left V 1 base short and J 2 bases short, with 5 bases between. CDR1 is TSWWSYY, CDR2 QGS, per germline. This CDR3 reads CALGERGTDKLIF. The CDR3 nucleotides are TGTGCTCTTGGGGAACGCGGTACCGATAAACTCATCTTT.

The chain is built from TRDV1 and TRDJ1; 10 positions agree with TRDD3. CDR3 length: 19 amino acids. CDR1 TSWWSYY and CDR2 QGS come from the germline V gene. Losses at the gene ends were 1 base for V and 2 bases for J; bases not matched to a gene: 13. The CDR3 DNA is TGTGCTCTTGGGGAACGGGCTCACCGGGGGATACGAGGTACCGATAAACTCATCTTT. It translates to CALGERAHRGIRGTDKLIF.

The V gene is TRDV1, the J gene TRDJ1; 7 bases agree with TRDD3. V shed 2 bases, J shed 0 bases, and the junction held 21 bases outside the gene matches. Per the germline V gene, CDR1 is TSWWSYY and CDR2 is QGS. CDR3 length: 21 amino acids. CDR3 sequence: CALGEFYWGPSPFFYTDKLIF. CDR3 in DNA: TGTGCTCTTGGGGAATTTTACTGGGGCCCCAGTCCCTTTTTCTACACCGATAAACTCATCTTT.

This clone turned up a few times. The chain links TRDV1 to TRDJ1, with 8 bases aligning to TRDD3. The CDR3 loop spans 16 amino acids. The V and J ends lost 0 bases and 3 bases, in that order; junction bases with no gene match: 6. Germline CDR1 reads TSWWSYY; CDR2 reads QGS. This CDR3 is CALGELREGYADKLIF. The DNA of the CDR3 is TGTGCTCTTGGGGAACTAAGGGAGGGATACGCCGATAAACTCATCTTT.

The rearrangement uses TRDV1 and TRDJ1, with 11 positions matching TRDD3. CDR3 length: 24 residues. The germline gives CDR1 TSWWSYY, CDR2 QGS. The trim removed 2 bases at V and 0 bases at J, leaving 26 bases unmatched. The CDR3 reads CALGEFPQYLAGFGGYEYTDKLIF. In nucleotides, the CDR3 is TGTGCTCTTGGGGAATTCCCCCAGTACCTCGCGGGGTTTGGGGGATACGAGTACACCGATAAACTCATCTTT.

This clone occurred a few times. The chain links TRDV1 to TRDJ1; 9 nucleotides align to TRDD3. Trimming took 1 base from V and 0 from J; bases not matched to a gene: 18. CDR1 is TSWWSYY, CDR2 QGS, per germline. The CDR3 is 21 residues long. The CDR3 reads CALGEPGSGDWGRINTDKLIF. The CDR3 DNA reads as TGTGCTCTTGGGGAACCCGGATCCGGGGACTGGGGGAGGATAAACACCGATAAACTCATCTTT.

The chain has TRDV1 and TRDJ1; 8 bases map to TRDD3. Losses at the gene ends were 2 bases for V and 4 bases for J; bases not matched to a gene: 21. Per the germline V gene, CDR1 is TSWWSYY and CDR2 is QGS. The CDR3 contains 20 residues. CDR3 bases: TGTGCTCTTGGGGAAGACTCCTACGACTGGGGGTCCGGGTACAGCGATAAACTCATCTTT. The encoded protein is CALGEDSYDWGSGYSDKLIF.

Comment on this clone: An end of the junction differs from the germline gene, which may be a read error. This rearrangement joins TRDV1 to TRDJ1; 10 bases match TRDD3. This CDR3 has 16 amino acids. Germline V gene data show CDR1 as TSWWSYY and CDR2 as QGS. The CDR3 here is CALGQLRLGDRHKLIF. DNA for the CDR3: TGTGCTCTTGGGCAACTACGGCTGGGGGATAGACATAAACTCATCTTT.

The V and J genes are TRDV1 and TRDJ1, with D unclear. Trimming shortened V by 1 base and J by 0 bases, and 18 bases separated the two germline ends. Germline CDR1 TSWWSYY, CDR2 QGS. The CDR3 consists of 18 residues. The CDR3 here is CALGEPFPEREYTDKLIF. The CDR3 region has the DNA TGTGCTCTTGGGGAACCGTTTCCCGAACGGGAATACACCGATAAACTCATCTTT.

There are a few counts of this clone. V gene TRDV1 combines with J gene TRDJ1; TRDD3 matches 8 bases. The CDR3 length is 21 residues. After removal of 3 bases from V and 0 bases from J, the junction contained 21 bases not matched to a gene. CDR1 and CDR2 (germline): TSWWSYY, QGS. The DNA for the CDR3 is TGTGCTCTTGGGGAGACCTACTTTTCCCATTACTGGGGGTTGTACACCGATAAACTCATCTTT. Amino acid sequence: CALGETYFSHYWGLYTDKLIF.

The chain uses TRDV1 and TRDJ1; 11 bases map to TRDD3. V was clipped by 4 bases and J by 0 bases; unmatched bases: 19. The germline CDR1 and CDR2 sequences are TSWWSYY and QGS. The CDR3 runs 21 residues. This chain's CDR3 is CALGAPSWGIRLVTDTDKLIF. In DNA form, the CDR3 reads TGTGCTCTTGGGGCACCCTCTTGGGGGATACGCCTTGTAACCGACACCGATAAACTCATCTTT.

This clone rates as medium-sized (0.01 to 0.1%). The chain combines TRDV2 with TRDJ1; TRDD3 aligns across 8 bases. The V gene end was trimmed by 0 bases and the J gene end by 0 bases; junction bases not matched to a gene: 11. The length of the CDR3 is 18 residues. CDR1 GEAIGNYY and CDR2 EKD come from the germline V gene. CDR3 residues: CACDTVGGIRLYTDKLIF. The CDR3 coding sequence is TGTGCCTGTGACACCGTGGGAGGGATACGACTGTACACCGATAAACTCATCTTT.

The V and J genes are TRDV1 and TRDJ1, with 11 nucleotides matching TRDD3. V shed 4 bases, J shed 6 bases, and the junction held 22 bases outside the gene matches. CDR1 is TSWWSYY and CDR2 is QGS in the germline V gene. The CDR3 is 20 residues long. The CDR3 sequence: CALGAPFSRWGIRPPYKLIF. CDR3 in DNA: TGTGCTCTTGGGGCCCCCTTCTCGCGATGGGGGATACGCCCCCCATATAAACTCATCTTT.

This chain connects TRDV2 to TRDJ1, with TRDD3 identical over 9 bases. The germline V gene encodes CDR1 GEAIGNYY and CDR2 EKD. After removal of 1 base from V and 4 bases from J, the junction contained 12 bases not matched to a gene. The CDR3 totals 17 residues. The CDR3, as DNA: TGTGCCTGTGACACTTCGGCTGGGGGATCCTACGGCGATAAACTCATCTTT. This encodes CACDTSAGGSYGDKLIF.

This sequence joins TRDV1 and TRDJ1, with 7 positions matching TRDD2. Germline V CDR1 and CDR2: TSWWSYY, QGS. The CDR3 runs to 22 residues. The junction had 26 bases not matched to a gene; V was cut back by 3 bases and J by 1 base. CDR3 region: CALGEFPTPHNSYPRATDKLIF. CDR3 sequence (DNA): TGTGCTCTTGGGGAGTTTCCTACGCCTCATAACTCCTACCCCCGGGCCACCGATAAACTCATCTTT.

The chain combines TRDV2 with TRDJ1; D is uncertain. The V gene's germline CDR1 is GEAIGNYY and CDR2 EKD. The length of the CDR3 is 15 residues. Trimming stripped 1 base from V and 0 bases from J, with 11 bases between. The CDR3 sequence is CACDTVPSDTDKLIF. The CDR3 nucleotides read TGTGCCTGTGACACGGTCCCCTCTGACACCGATAAACTCATCTTT.